The clone carrying this TCR beta chain was seen just once. The data originate from a study of blood T cell repertoires in COVID-19. Whole-study context: T cells, B-cell-depleted T cells, or PBMCs supplied cDNA or gDNA.

With V trimmed by 2 bases and J by 7 bases, 5 bases remained unmatched. CDR3 length: 15 amino acids. The germline V gene encodes CDR1 MGHRA and CDR2 YSYEKL. Authors' methods: Amplification with reference gene primers provided the estimates of nucleated cell counts. Assay used: immunoSEQ multiplex PCR; TCRdb lists only in-frame clones, some missing. The V and J calls and clone size are taken from that table; D and trimming were inferred from the DNA. The sample lists fewer than 500,000 clones; roughly 85% were seen once. This chain uses TRBV4-1 with TRBJ1-4; TRBD1 matches at 9 bases. The sample taken for sequencing was peripheral blood. The sequence was obtained from a woman aged 25 to 39 with active or convalescent COVID-19. The CDR3 reads CASSQKDRGGEKLFF. In DNA form, the CDR3 reads TGCGCCAGCAGCCAAAAGGACAGGGGAGGTGAAAAACTGTTTTTT.